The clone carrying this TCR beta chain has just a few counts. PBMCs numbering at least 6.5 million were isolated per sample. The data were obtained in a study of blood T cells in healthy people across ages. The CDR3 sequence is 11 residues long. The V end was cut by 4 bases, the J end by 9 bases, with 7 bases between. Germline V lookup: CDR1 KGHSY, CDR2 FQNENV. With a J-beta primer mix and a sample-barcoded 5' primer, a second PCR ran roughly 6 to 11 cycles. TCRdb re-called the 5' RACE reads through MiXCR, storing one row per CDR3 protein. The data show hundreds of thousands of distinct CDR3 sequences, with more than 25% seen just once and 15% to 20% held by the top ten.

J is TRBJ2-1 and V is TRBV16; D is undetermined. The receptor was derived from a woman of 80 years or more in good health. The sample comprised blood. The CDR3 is CASSPFLEQFF. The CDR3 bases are TGTGCCAGCAGCCCATTCCTTGAGCAGTTCTTC. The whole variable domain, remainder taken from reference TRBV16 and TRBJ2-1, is GEEVAQTPKHLVRGEGQKAKLYCAPIKGHSYVFWYQQVLKNEFKFLISFQNENVFDETGMPKERFSAKCLPNSPCSLEIQATKLEDSAVYFCASSPFLEQFFGPGTRLTVL.